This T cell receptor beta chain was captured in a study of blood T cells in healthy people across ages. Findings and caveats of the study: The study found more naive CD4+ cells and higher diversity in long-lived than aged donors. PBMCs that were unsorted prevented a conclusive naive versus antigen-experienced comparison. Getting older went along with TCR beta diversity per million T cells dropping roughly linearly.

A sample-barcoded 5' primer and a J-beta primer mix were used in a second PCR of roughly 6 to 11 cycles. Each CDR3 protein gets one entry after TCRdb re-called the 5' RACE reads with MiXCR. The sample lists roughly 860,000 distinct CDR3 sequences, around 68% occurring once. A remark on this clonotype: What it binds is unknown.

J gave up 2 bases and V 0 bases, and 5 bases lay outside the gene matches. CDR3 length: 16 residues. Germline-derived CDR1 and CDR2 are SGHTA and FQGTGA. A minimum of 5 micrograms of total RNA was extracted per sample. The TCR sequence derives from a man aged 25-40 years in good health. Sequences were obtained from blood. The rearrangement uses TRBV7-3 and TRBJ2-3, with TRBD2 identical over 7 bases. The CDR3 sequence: CASSLTGGKATDTQYF. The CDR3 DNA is TGTGCCAGCAGCTTAACCGGGGGGAAAGCCACAGATACGCAGTATTTT.